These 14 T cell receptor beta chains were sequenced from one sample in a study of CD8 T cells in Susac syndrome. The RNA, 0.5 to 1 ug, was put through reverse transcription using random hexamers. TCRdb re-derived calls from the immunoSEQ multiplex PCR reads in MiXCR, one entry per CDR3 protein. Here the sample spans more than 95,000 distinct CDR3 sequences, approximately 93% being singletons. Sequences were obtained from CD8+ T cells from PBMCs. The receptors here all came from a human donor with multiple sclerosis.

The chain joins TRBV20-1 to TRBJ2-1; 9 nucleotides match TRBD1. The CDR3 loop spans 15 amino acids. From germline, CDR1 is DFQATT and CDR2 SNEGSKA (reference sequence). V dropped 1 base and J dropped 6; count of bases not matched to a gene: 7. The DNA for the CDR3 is TGCAGTGCTAGAGGGCCGGGACAGGGTCCCAATGAGCAGTTCTTC. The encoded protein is CSARGPGQGPNEQFF.

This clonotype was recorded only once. The CDR3: CAISEYSEQYF. DNA for the CDR3: TGTGCCATCAGTGAGTACAGCGAGCAGTACTTC. V usage is TRBV10-3 and J usage is TRBJ2-7; D remains unclear. Germline CDR1 reads ENHRY; CDR2 reads SYGVKD. V lost 1 base, J lost 6 bases, and 4 bases lay in between. This CDR3 comprises 11 residues.

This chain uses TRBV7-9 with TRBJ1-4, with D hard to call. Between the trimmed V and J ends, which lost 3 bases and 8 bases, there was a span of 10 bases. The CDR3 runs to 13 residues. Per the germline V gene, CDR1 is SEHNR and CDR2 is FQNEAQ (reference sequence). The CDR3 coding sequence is TGTGCCAGCAGCTTGACCCCGGGGGAAAAACTGTTTTTT. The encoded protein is CASSLTPGEKLFF.

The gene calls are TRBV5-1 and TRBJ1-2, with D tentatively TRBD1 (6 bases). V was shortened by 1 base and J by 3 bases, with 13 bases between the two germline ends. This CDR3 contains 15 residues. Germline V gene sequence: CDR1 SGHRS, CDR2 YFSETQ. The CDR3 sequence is CASSLQGSTDYGYTF. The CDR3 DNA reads TGCGCCAGCAGCTTGCAGGGGAGTACTGACTATGGCTACACCTTC.

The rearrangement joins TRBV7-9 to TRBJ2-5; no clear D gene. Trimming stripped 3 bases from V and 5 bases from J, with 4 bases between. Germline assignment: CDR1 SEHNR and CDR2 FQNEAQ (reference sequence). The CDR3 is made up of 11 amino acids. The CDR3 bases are TGTGCCAGCAGCTTTTTTGAGACCCAGTACTTC. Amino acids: CASSFFETQYF. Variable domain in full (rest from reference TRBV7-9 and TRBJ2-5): DTGVSQNPRHKITKRGQNVTFRCDPISEHNRLYWYRQTLGQGPEFLTYFQNEAQLEKSRLLSDRFSAERPKGSFSTLEIQRTEQGDSAMYLCASSFFETQYFGPGTRLLVL.

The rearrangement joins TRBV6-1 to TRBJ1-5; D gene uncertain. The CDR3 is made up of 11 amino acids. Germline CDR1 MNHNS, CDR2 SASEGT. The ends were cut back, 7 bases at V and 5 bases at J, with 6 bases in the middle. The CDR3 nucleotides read TGTGCCAGCAAAGAGGATCAGCCCCAGCATTTT. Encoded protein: CASKEDQPQHF.

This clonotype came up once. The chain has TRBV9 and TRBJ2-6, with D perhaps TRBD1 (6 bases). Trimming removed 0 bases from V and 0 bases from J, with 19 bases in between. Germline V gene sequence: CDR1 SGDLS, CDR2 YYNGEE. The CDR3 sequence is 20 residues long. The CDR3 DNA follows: TGTGCCAGCAGCGTAGAGGGGGTAGGGGGACACCACTCTGGGGCCAACGTCCTGACTTTC. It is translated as CASSVEGVGGHHSGANVLTF.

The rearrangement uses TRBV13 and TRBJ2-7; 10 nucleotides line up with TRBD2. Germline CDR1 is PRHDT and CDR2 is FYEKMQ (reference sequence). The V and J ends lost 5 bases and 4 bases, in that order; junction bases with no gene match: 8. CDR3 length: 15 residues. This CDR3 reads CASSPSGRGKYEQYV. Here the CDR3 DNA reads TGTGCCAGCAGCCCCAGCGGGAGGGGTAAATACGAGCAGTACGTC.

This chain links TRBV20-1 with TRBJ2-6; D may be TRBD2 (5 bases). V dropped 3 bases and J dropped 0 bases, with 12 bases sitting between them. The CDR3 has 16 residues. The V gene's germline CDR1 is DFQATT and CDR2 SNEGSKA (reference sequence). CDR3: CSARDGLNSGANVLTF. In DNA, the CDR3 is TGCAGTGCTAGGGACGGACTGAACTCTGGGGCCAACGTCCTGACTTTC.

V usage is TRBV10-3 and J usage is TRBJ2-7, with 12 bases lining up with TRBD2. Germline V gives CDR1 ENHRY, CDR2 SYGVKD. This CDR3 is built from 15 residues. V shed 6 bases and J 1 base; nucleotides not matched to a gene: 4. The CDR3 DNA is TGTGCCATCAGCCCTAGCGGGGGGGCATCCTACGAGCAGTACTTC. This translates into CAISPSGGASYEQYF.

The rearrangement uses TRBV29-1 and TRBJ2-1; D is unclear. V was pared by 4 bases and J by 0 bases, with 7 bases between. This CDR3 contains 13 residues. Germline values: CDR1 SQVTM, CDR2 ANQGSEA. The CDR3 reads CSVVDDSYNEQFF. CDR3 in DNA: TGCAGCGTTGTTGACGACTCCTACAATGAGCAGTTCTTC.

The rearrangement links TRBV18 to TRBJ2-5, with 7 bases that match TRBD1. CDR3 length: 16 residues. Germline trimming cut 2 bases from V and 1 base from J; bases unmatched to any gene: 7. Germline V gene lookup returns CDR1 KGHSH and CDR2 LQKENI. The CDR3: CASSPFRQGLQETQYF. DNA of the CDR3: TGTGCCAGCTCACCATTCCGACAGGGCCTCCAAGAGACCCAGTACTTC. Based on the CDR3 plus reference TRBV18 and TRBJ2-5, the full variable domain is NAGVMQNPRHLVRRRGQEARLRCSPMKGHSHVYWYRQLPEEGLKFMVYLQKENIIDESGMPKERFSAEFPKEGPSILRIQQVVRGDSAAYFCASSPFRQGLQETQYFGPGTRLLVL.

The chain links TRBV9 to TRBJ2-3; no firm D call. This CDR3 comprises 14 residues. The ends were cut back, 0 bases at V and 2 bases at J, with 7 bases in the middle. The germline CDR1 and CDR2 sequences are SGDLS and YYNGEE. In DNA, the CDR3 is TGTGCCAGCAGCGTAGGCGGAACCACAGATACGCAGTATTTT. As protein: CASSVGGTTDTQYF.

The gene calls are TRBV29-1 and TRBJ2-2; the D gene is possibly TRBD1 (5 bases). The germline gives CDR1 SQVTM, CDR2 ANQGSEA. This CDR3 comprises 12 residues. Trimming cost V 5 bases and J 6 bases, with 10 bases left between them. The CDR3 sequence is CSVFLRAGELFF. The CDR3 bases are TGCAGCGTTTTTCTCAGGGCCGGGGAGCTGTTTTTT.